This passage covers 23 T cell receptor beta chains from one sample sequenced in a study of control samples from healthy donors and cancer patients. Produced via immunoSEQ multiplex PCR; TCRdb's table is partial and in-frame only. The sample contains more than 95,000 clones, around 87% of which appear only once. The sample comprised blood. The receptors here all came from a man aged 60 to 75 in good health.

The chain employs TRBV3-1 (or the pseudogene TRBV3-2) and TRBJ1-2; 9 bases line up with TRBD1. Per germline, CDR1 LGHDT and CDR2 YNNKEL (reference sequence). The CDR3 has 16 amino acids. The ends lost 1 base at V and 4 bases at J; junction bases unmatched: 7. The CDR3 DNA reads as TGTGCCAGCAGCCAAGGGTGGGGACAGGGCGGCTATGGCTACACCTTC. Amino acids: CASSQGWGQGGYGYTF.

This chain uses TRBV15 with TRBJ2-1; D uncertain. The CDR3 sequence is 12 residues long. Germline-derived CDR1 and CDR2 are LNHNV and YYDKDF (reference sequence). V dropped 0 bases and J dropped 10 bases, with 7 bases sitting between them. The CDR3, as DNA: TGTGCCACCAGCAGAGAGGTGGGGGAGCAGTTCTTC. Translated, it gives CATSREVGEQFF.

In its sample, this clone was seen a few times. The chain is built from TRBV27 and TRBJ1-5; 8 bases are a match to TRBD1. The CDR3 totals 17 residues. With 2 bases clipped from V and 3 bases from J, the junction kept 9 bases outside the gene matches. Per the germline V gene, CDR1 is MNHEY and CDR2 is SMNVEV (reference sequence). The CDR3 DNA follows: TGTGCCAGCAGTTTAGCCCCCGGGACAGGTCTCAATCAGCCCCAGCATTTT. It translates to CASSLAPGTGLNQPQHF.

The rearrangement links TRBV6-5 to TRBJ2-7; 7 positions match TRBD1. Unmatched junction bases numbered 11, after V lost 10 bases and J lost 5 bases. Germline V CDR1 and CDR2: MNHEY, SVGAGI. This CDR3 is 13 amino acids long. CDR3: CAKTPRGWNEQYF. In DNA, the CDR3 is TGTGCCAAAACCCCCAGGGGGTGGAACGAGCAGTACTTC.

V gene TRBV18 combines with J gene TRBJ1-1; no clear D gene. V gave up 5 bases and J gave up 4 bases, with 14 bases separating them. The CDR3 runs to 14 residues. Germline lookup yields CDR1 KGHSH and CDR2 LQKENI. The CDR3 coding sequence is TGTGCCAGCTCAGCTTACGACACCATCACTGAAGCTTTCTTT. Protein: CASSAYDTITEAFF.

CDR3 region: CASSLDRGGQDEQFF. CDR3 coding DNA: TGTGCCAGCAGCTTAGACCGGGGGGGTCAGGATGAGCAGTTCTTC. J is TRBJ2-1 and V is TRBV11-2; 8 bases agree with TRBD2. Germline V gene sequence: CDR1 SGHAT, CDR2 FQNNGV. V was clipped by 0 bases and J by 8 bases; unmatched bases: 6. This CDR3 region has 15 residues.

V usage is TRBV5-1 and J usage is TRBJ2-1, with 8 bases fitting TRBD1. J lost 8 bases, V lost 1 base, and 14 bases had no gene match. CDR3 length: 17 amino acids. Germline CDR1 and CDR2: SGHRS and YFSETQ. The CDR3 here is CASSLLTGTGIAHEQFF. CDR3 coding DNA: TGCGCCAGCAGCTTGTTAACCGGGACAGGAATTGCCCATGAGCAGTTCTTC.

This chain uses TRBV27 with TRBJ1-6, with TRBD1 matching over 7 bases. Trimming took 5 bases from V and 8 from J; bases not matched to a gene: 6. The CDR3 contains 14 residues. From germline, CDR1 is MNHEY and CDR2 SMNVEV (reference sequence). The CDR3 loop reads CASSRDRVYSPLHF. DNA for the CDR3: TGTGCCAGCAGTCGCGACAGGGTTTATTCACCCCTCCACTTT.

The genes are TRBV28 and TRBJ2-1, with D tentatively TRBD2 (6 bases). The CDR3 sequence is 14 residues long. Deletions cut 6 bases from V and 7 bases from J, with 16 bases between. Germline CDR1 and CDR2: MDHEN and SYDVKM. The CDR3 sequence is CASSPGTPSNEQFF. DNA for the CDR3: TGTGCCAGCAGCCCCGGGACTCCTAGTAATGAGCAGTTCTTC.

The chain joins TRBV7-8 to TRBJ2-5; TRBD2 aligns across 8 bases. The CDR3 is 15 residues long. V was pared by 3 bases and J by 5 bases, with 8 bases of the junction left unmatched. Per the germline V gene, CDR1 is SGHVS and CDR2 is FQNEAQ. The CDR3 is CASSFGLAGSETQYF. Here the CDR3 DNA reads TGTGCCAGCAGCTTTGGACTAGCAGGATCGGAGACCCAGTACTTC.

This chain joins TRBV6-5 and TRBJ1-1, with TRBD1 identical over 9 bases. CDR1 is MNHEY and CDR2 is SVGAGI in the germline V gene. This CDR3 spans 15 amino acids. V shed 4 bases and J 0 bases; nucleotides not matched to a gene: 3. The CDR3 coding sequence is TGTGCCAGCAGTTTCCGGACAGGGGTGAACACTGAAGCTTTCTTT. Its protein is CASSFRTGVNTEAFF.

The sample holds a few counts of this clone. This rearrangement joins TRBV11-2 to TRBJ1-5, with a possible D match to TRBD1 (6 bases). This CDR3 has 13 residues. Per germline, CDR1 SGHAT and CDR2 FQNNGV. The V end lost 4 bases, the J end lost 6 bases, and 10 bases lay between the germline ends. The CDR3 reads CASSWGPAQPQHF. In nucleotides, the CDR3 is TGTGCCAGCAGCTGGGGGCCGGCTCAGCCCCAGCATTTT. The full variable domain, completed using reference TRBV11-2 and TRBJ1-5, is EAGVAQSPRYKIIEKRQSVAFWCNPISGHATLYWYQQILGQGPKLLIQFQNNGVVDDSQLPKDRFSAERLKGVDSTLKIQPAKLEDSAVYLCASSWGPAQPQHFGDGTRLSIL.

This chain links TRBV6-5 with TRBJ1-1; D ambiguous. Trimming took 7 bases from V and 0 from J, leaving 12 bases between them. In germline, CDR1 is MNHEY, CDR2 SVGAGI. The CDR3 is 14 residues long. In DNA form, the CDR3 reads TGTGCCAGCATTTTTGGGGTCATGAACACTGAAGCTTTCTTT. It codes for CASIFGVMNTEAFF.

The V call is TRBV7-2, the J call TRBJ2-2; unclear D gene. This CDR3 is 13 amino acids long. Germline-derived CDR1 and CDR2 are SGHTA and FQGNSA. Between the trimmed V and J ends, which lost 2 bases and 5 bases, there was a span of 6 bases. CDR3 sequence reads: CASSLTQTGELFF. The CDR3 DNA reads TGTGCCAGCAGCTTAACCCAGACCGGGGAGCTGTTTTTT.

The chain uses TRBV11-2 and TRBJ1-3, with a weak D call TRBD1 (6 bases). V was trimmed by 5 bases and J by 3 bases, leaving 14 bases between them. Looked up from germline, CDR1 is SGHAT and CDR2 is FQNNGV. The CDR3 loop spans 15 amino acids. CDR3 sequence: CASSHQRGSGNTIYF. CDR3 coding DNA: TGTGCCAGCAGCCACCAGAGGGGGAGTGGAAACACCATATATTTT.

The V gene is TRBV7-9, the J gene TRBJ1-3; 7 nucleotides match TRBD1. The CDR3 sequence is 15 residues long. The germline V gene encodes CDR1 SEHNR and CDR2 FQNEAQ (reference sequence). J lost 2 bases, V lost 5 bases, and 6 bases had no gene match. The CDR3 sequence: CASSPRQGAGNTIYF. The CDR3 DNA reads TGTGCCAGCAGCCCTCGACAGGGAGCTGGAAACACCATATATTTT.

This chain links TRBV25-1 with TRBJ1-1; D not certain. CDR1 MGHDK and CDR2 SYGVNS come from the germline V gene. CDR3 length: 12 residues. V lost 1 base and J 7 bases, leaving 7 bases between the germline ends. The CDR3 protein is CASSESGGEAFF. CDR3 bases: TGTGCCAGCAGTGAATCAGGTGGTGAAGCTTTCTTT.

The chain carries TRBV28 and TRBJ1-6; D is unresolved. CDR1 is MDHEN and CDR2 is SYDVKM in the germline V gene. Trimming removed 7 bases from V and 0 bases from J, with 10 bases in between. The length of the CDR3 is 15 residues. CDR3 loop: CASTAMSSYNSPLHF. CDR3 DNA: TGTGCCAGCACGGCGATGTCCTCCTATAATTCACCCCTCCACTTT.

The V gene is TRBV9, the J gene TRBJ2-5; 7 bases fit TRBD2. The CDR3 is 14 amino acids. V lost 2 bases to trimming and J lost 7 bases; unmatched junction nucleotides: 8. CDR1 and CDR2 from the germline V gene are SGDLS and YYNGEE. This CDR3 reads CASSVGLPSGTQYF. The DNA of the CDR3 is TGTGCCAGCAGCGTGGGACTACCTTCGGGGACCCAGTACTTC.

The rearrangement uses TRBV11-2 and TRBJ2-1; D is unresolved. Germline CDR1 reads SGHAT; CDR2 reads FQNNGV. The CDR3 has 16 amino acids. The V end lost 2 bases, the J end lost 0 bases, and 11 bases lay between the germline ends. The CDR3 nucleotides are TGTGCCAGCAGCTTAATTTTAGCTGTCTCCTACAATGAGCAGTTCTTC. It codes for CASSLILAVSYNEQFF.

The V and J genes are TRBV10-1 and TRBJ1-3, with D perhaps matching TRBD1 (5 bases). Germline V gene data show CDR1 as WNHNN and CDR2 as SYGVQD (reference sequence). The germline V and J ends were trimmed by 7 bases and 4 bases, with 17 bases remaining between them. The CDR3 consists of 15 residues. The CDR3 loop reads CASIERGALGNTIYF. The CDR3 DNA sequence: TGCGCCAGCATCGAACGTGGGGCTCTAGGAAACACCATATATTTT.

Details on this clone: At the DNA level, this CDR3 is encoded by other sequences in the same sample as well. The chain is built from TRBV5-1 and TRBJ2-1; D might be TRBD2 (6 bases). The V end lost 0 bases, the J end lost 2 bases, and 9 bases lay between the germline ends. The CDR3 has 15 residues. Germline V gives CDR1 SGHRS, CDR2 YFSETQ. CDR3 sequence (DNA): TGCGCCAGCAGCTTGGACGGGGGACCCTACAATGAGCAGTTCTTC. Protein product: CASSLDGGPYNEQFF.

This chain joins TRBV14 and TRBJ1-6, with D perhaps matching TRBD1 (5 bases). The V and J ends lost 2 bases and 5 bases respectively, with 16 bases between them. Germline V gene sequence: CDR1 SGHDN, CDR2 FVKESK. The CDR3 is made up of 17 amino acids. CDR3 in DNA: TGTGCCAGCAGCCAACGAAGGGGCTGGGAGGATAATTCACCCCTCCACTTT. Encoded protein: CASSQRRGWEDNSPLHF. Variable domain in full (rest from reference TRBV14 and TRBJ1-6): EAGVTQFPSHSVIEKGQTVTLRCDPISGHDNLYWYRRVMGKEIKFLLHFVKESKQDESGMPNNRFLAERTGGTYSTLKVQPAELEDSGVYFCASSQRRGWEDNSPLHFGNGTRLTVT.